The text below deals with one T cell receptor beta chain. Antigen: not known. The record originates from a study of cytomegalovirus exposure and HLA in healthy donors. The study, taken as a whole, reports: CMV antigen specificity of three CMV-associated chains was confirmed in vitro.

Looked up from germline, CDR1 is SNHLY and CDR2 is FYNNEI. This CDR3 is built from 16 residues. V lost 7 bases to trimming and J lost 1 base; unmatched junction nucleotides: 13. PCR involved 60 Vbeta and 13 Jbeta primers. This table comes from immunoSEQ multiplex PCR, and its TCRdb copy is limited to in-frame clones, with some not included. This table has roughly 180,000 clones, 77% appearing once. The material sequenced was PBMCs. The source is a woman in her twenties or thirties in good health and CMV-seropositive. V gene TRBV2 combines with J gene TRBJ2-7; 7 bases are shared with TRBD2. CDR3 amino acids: CASTLRGDGYSYEQYF. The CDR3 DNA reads TGTGCCAGCACTCTACGGGGGGACGGTTATTCCTACGAGCAGTACTTC. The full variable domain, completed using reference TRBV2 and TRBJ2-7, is EPEVTQTPSHQVTQMGQEVILRCVPISNHLYFYWYRQILGQKVEFLVSFYNNEISEKSEIFDDQFSVERPDGSNFTLKIRSTKLEDSAMYFCASTLRGDGYSYEQYFGPGTRLTVT.